The 27 T cell receptor beta chains reported below all come from one sample, sequenced in a study of vaccination effects on CD4 cells after COVID-19. Antigen-specific CD4+ T cells expanded by the ViraFEST assay with viral peptide pools were then sequenced. Scientists isolated CD4+ T cells after an approximately 10-day culture period ended. Recipients of the vaccine had no prior SARS-CoV-2 infection and negative nucleocapsid antibodies. Assay used: immunoSEQ multiplex PCR; TCRdb lists only in-frame clones, some missing. Altogether about 65,000 clones are present, roughly four fifths being singletons, with the ten largest covering around 2.7%. For these receptors, no antigen is known. The starting material was CD4+ T cells from PBMCs cultured with HCoV-NL63 spike peptides, obtained before COVID-19 vaccination. These receptors were collected from a human donor who received a COVID-19 vaccine.

This clone was seen once. The J gene is TRBJ1-6, the V gene TRBV30; D might be TRBD1 (6 bases). V was trimmed by 2 bases and J by 0 bases, leaving 14 bases between them. The CDR3 length is 17 residues. CDR1 is GTSNPN, CDR2 SVGIG, per germline (reference sequence). The CDR3 loop reads CAWSPEGVSSYNSPLHF. The CDR3 bases are TGTGCCTGGAGTCCCGAGGGGGTGAGCTCCTATAATTCACCCCTCCACTTT.

The V gene is TRBV7-2, the J gene TRBJ2-5, with D perhaps matching TRBD1 (6 bases). This CDR3 comprises 13 residues. Deletions cut 5 bases from V and 0 bases from J, with 7 bases between. The germline V gene encodes CDR1 SGHTA and CDR2 FQGNSA. DNA for the CDR3: TGTGCCAGCAGCCGGGACAACCAAGAGACCCAGTACTTC. Amino acids: CASSRDNQETQYF.

The chain couples TRBV24-1 to TRBJ2-1; 11 nucleotides match TRBD1. The germline V gene has CDR1 KGHDR and CDR2 SFDVKD. V shed 4 bases, J shed 7 bases, and the junction held 17 bases outside the gene matches. The CDR3 loop spans 19 amino acids. CDR3 in amino acids: CATSDRPTPGQGGRNEQFF. In DNA form, the CDR3 reads TGTGCCACCAGTGACCGACCCACACCGGGACAGGGGGGTAGAAATGAGCAGTTCTTC.

The chain is built from TRBV24-1 and TRBJ2-3, with 10 bases identical to TRBD2. Germline V gene sequence: CDR1 KGHDR, CDR2 SFDVKD. The CDR3 sequence is 14 residues long. The ends lost 9 bases at V and 2 bases at J; junction bases unmatched: 4. CDR3 region: CATQRGGDTDTQYF. In DNA form, the CDR3 reads TGTGCCACCCAGCGGGGGGGAGACACAGATACGCAGTATTTT.

This clone occurred a few times. V gene TRBV6-2 or TRBV6-3 combines with J gene TRBJ1-5; tentative D call: TRBD1 (6 bases). V was trimmed by 0 bases and J by 1 base, leaving 7 bases between them. The length of the CDR3 is 15 residues. Looked up from germline, CDR1 is MNHEY and CDR2 is SVGEGT. The DNA of the CDR3 is TGTGCCAGCAGTTACTCGACAGGCAGCAATCAGCCCCAGCATTTT. Translated: CASSYSTGSNQPQHF.

The V call is TRBV18, the J call TRBJ1-3; D is unresolved. V was pared by 5 bases and J by 4 bases, with 12 bases between. CDR1 is KGHSH and CDR2 is LQKENI in the germline V gene. The CDR3 extends over 14 amino acids. CDR3 coding DNA: TGTGCCAGCTCATCAGGACGGGAGGGAAACACCATATATTTT. It encodes CASSSGREGNTIYF.

V is TRBV5-1 and J is TRBJ2-5, with 15 bases matching TRBD2. CDR1 and CDR2 from the germline V gene are SGHRS and YFSETQ. The CDR3 covers 17 residues. J lost 0 bases, V lost 4 bases, and 4 bases had no gene match. This chain's CDR3 is CASSRGLAGGNQETQYF. CDR3 coding DNA: TGCGCCAGCAGCCGGGGACTAGCGGGGGGAAACCAAGAGACCCAGTACTTC.

For the CDR3, the DNA is TGTGCCAGCAGCCAAGAAGTAGGTGGGGGAACCACGCAGTATTTT. This translates into CASSQEVGGGTTQYF. This rearrangement joins TRBV3-1 (or the pseudogene TRBV3-2) to TRBJ2-3, with D perhaps TRBD1 or TRBD2 (5 bases each). Germline V gene sequence: CDR1 LGHDT, CDR2 YNNKEL (reference sequence). The CDR3 has 15 residues. V was pared by 0 bases and J by 9 bases, with 16 bases between.

The chain uses TRBV9 and TRBJ1-6, with D tentatively TRBD1 (5 bases). The CDR3 is 14 amino acids. CDR1 is SGDLS, CDR2 YYNGEE, per germline. Trimming took 3 bases from V and 10 from J, leaving 14 bases between them. CDR3 region: CASSGGSANSPLHF. The DNA for the CDR3 is TGTGCCAGCAGCGGGGGCAGTGCAAACTCACCCCTCCACTTT.

This chain links TRBV12-3 or TRBV12-4 with TRBJ1-1; D may be TRBD1 (5 bases). Trimming removed 2 bases at V and 3 bases at J, with 7 bases between. This CDR3 contains 13 residues. CDR3 protein: CASSLQGYTEAFF. In DNA form, the CDR3 reads TGTGCCAGCAGTTTACAGGGCTACACTGAAGCTTTCTTT.

This clone showed up just once. This chain uses TRBV12-3 or TRBV12-4 with TRBJ1-5, with 7 bases lining up with TRBD1. The J segment lost 6 bases and the V segment lost 2 bases, leaving 1 base of the junction unmatched. This CDR3 is 13 amino acids long. CDR3 sequence: CASSLTGVQPQHF. In DNA, the CDR3 is TGTGCCAGCAGTTTAACAGGGGTTCAGCCCCAGCATTTT.

In this sample, this clone turned up a few times. The chain couples TRBV7-2 to TRBJ2-2; 7 bases map to TRBD2. Germline V gene lookup returns CDR1 SGHTA and CDR2 FQGNSA. V shed 2 bases, J shed 2 bases, and the junction held 5 bases outside the gene matches. This CDR3 is 16 amino acids long. CDR3 amino acids: CASSLRLAVNTGELFF. The DNA of the CDR3 is TGTGCCAGCAGCTTAAGGCTAGCGGTTAACACCGGGGAGCTGTTTTTT.

V usage is TRBV7-2 and J usage is TRBJ2-1; 8 bases map to TRBD2. V was pared by 5 bases and J by 3 bases, with 3 bases of the junction left unmatched. The CDR3 is made up of 14 amino acids. Per the germline V gene, CDR1 is SGHTA and CDR2 is FQGNSA. CDR3: CASSTSGGYNEQFF. CDR3 DNA: TGTGCCAGCAGCACTAGCGGAGGCTACAATGAGCAGTTCTTC.

This clone was picked up many times. V gene TRBV6-1 combines with J gene TRBJ1-3, with D unresolved. The ends were cut back, 2 bases at V and 2 bases at J, with 16 bases in the middle. This CDR3 spans 17 amino acids. The V gene's germline CDR1 is MNHNS and CDR2 SASEGT. CDR3 protein: CASSEKAGWSAGNTIYF. CDR3 bases: TGTGCCAGCAGTGAAAAGGCAGGTTGGTCGGCTGGAAACACCATATATTTT.

Comments on this clone: At one end, the junction sequence differs from germline, possibly due to a read error. The J gene is TRBJ1-6, the V gene TRBV5-8; D remains unclear. Per the germline V gene, CDR1 is SGHTS and CDR2 is YDEGEE. CDR3 length: 17 amino acids. CDR3 DNA sequence: TGTGCCAGCAGATTGGCCAGTACAAGCCTTCATAATTCACCCCTCCACTTT. Translated: CASRLASTSLHNSPLHF.

The J gene is TRBJ1-1, the V gene TRBV19; D call uncertain. Germline CDR1 reads LNHDA; CDR2 reads SQIVND (reference sequence). This CDR3 is built from 13 residues. V was trimmed by 2 bases and J by 11 bases, leaving 15 bases between them. This chain's CDR3 is CASSILGQSGAFF. The CDR3 DNA is TGTGCCAGTAGTATACTCGGGCAGTCGGGGGCTTTCTTT. Together with reference TRBV19 and TRBJ1-1, the CDR3 gives the full variable domain: DGGITQSPKYLFRKEGQNVTLSCEQNLNHDAMYWYRQDPGQGLRLIYYSQIVNDFQKGDIAEGYSVSREKKESFPLTVTSAQKNPTAFYLCASSILGQSGAFFGQGTRLTVV.

This chain joins TRBV7-2 and TRBJ1-2, with TRBD1 matching 7 bases. The trim removed 5 bases at V and 14 bases at J, leaving 17 bases unmatched. The CDR3 runs to 14 residues. Germline CDR1 reads SGHTA; CDR2 reads FQGNSA. The CDR3, as DNA: TGTGCCAGCAGCCTTCAAAAGGGGACAGACGCGCCTACCTTC. The encoded protein is CASSLQKGTDAPTF. Using reference TRBV7-2 and TRBJ1-2 for the parts outside the CDR3, the full variable domain is GAGVSQSPSNKVTEKGKDVELRCDPISGHTALYWYRQSLGQGLEFLIYFQGNSAPDKSGLPSDRFSAERTGGSVSTLTIQRTQQEDSAVYLCASSLQKGTDAPTFGSGTRLTVV.

The CDR3, as DNA: TGTGCCTCAGGGGACCGCACAGATACGCAGTATTTT. This encodes CASGDRTDTQYF. The rearrangement joins TRBV28 to TRBJ2-3, with D maybe TRBD1 (6 bases). The CDR3 spans 12 residues. Looked up from germline, CDR1 is MDHEN and CDR2 is SYDVKM. V was pared by 11 bases and J by 1 base, with 10 bases between.

This chain uses TRBV5-5 with TRBJ1-5, with TRBD1 matching 12 bases. J gave up 0 bases and V 0 bases, and 7 bases lay outside the gene matches. Germline assignment: CDR1 SGHKS and CDR2 YYEKEE (reference sequence). This CDR3 is 19 amino acids long. The CDR3 sequence: CASSLVGTGGPNSNQPQHF. The CDR3 region has the DNA TGTGCCAGCAGCTTGGTCGGGACAGGGGGCCCTAATAGCAATCAGCCCCAGCATTTT. Using reference TRBV5-5 and TRBJ1-5 for the parts outside the CDR3, the full variable domain is DAGVTQSPTHLIKTRGQQVTLRCSPISGHKSVSWYQQVLGQGPQFIFQYYEKEERGRGNFPDRFSARQFPNYSSELNVNALLLGDSALYLCASSLVGTGGPNSNQPQHFGDGTRLSIL.

V and J are TRBV19 and TRBJ1-1; no definite D call. Trimming shortened V by 9 bases and J by 4 bases, and 12 bases separated the two germline ends. This CDR3 is 12 amino acids long. Germline CDR1 reads LNHDA; CDR2 reads SQIVND (reference sequence). CDR3: CASRTGSTEAFF. Written as DNA, the CDR3 is TGTGCCAGCAGGACCGGGAGCACTGAAGCTTTCTTT.

The V gene is TRBV27, the J gene TRBJ2-7, with 8 positions matching TRBD1. Germline assignment: CDR1 MNHEY and CDR2 SMNVEV (reference sequence). Trimming took 3 bases from V and 5 from J; bases not matched to a gene: 3. The CDR3 runs to 13 residues. In DNA, the CDR3 is TGTGCCAGCAGTTTGGTCAGGGGGCACGAGCAGTACGTC. Amino acids: CASSLVRGHEQYV.

The rearrangement links TRBV6-5 to TRBJ1-2; TRBD1 might be the D (5 bases). V lost 0 bases, J lost 3 bases, and 14 bases lay in between. This CDR3 spans 16 amino acids. Per germline, CDR1 MNHEY and CDR2 SVGAGI. CDR3 amino acids: CASSYSSSQAYYGYTF. The CDR3 DNA reads as TGTGCCAGCAGTTACTCTTCCTCACAGGCGTACTATGGCTACACCTTC.

The chain combines TRBV6-5 with TRBJ2-1; 9 bases are shared with TRBD2. This CDR3 region has 16 residues. The V gene end was trimmed by 0 bases and the J gene end by 12 bases; junction bases not matched to a gene: 12. Per germline, CDR1 MNHEY and CDR2 SVGAGI. The CDR3 is CASSYSFAGGASGQFF. CDR3 bases: TGTGCCAGCAGTTACTCGTTCGCGGGGGGGGCCTCTGGGCAGTTCTTC.

The CDR3 region has the DNA TGTGCCAGCAGGTGGAGGAGCAATTCACCCCTCCACTTT. Translated: CASRWRSNSPLHF. The genes are TRBV5-6 and TRBJ1-6; D uncertain. V shed 5 bases and J shed 7 bases, with 10 bases lying between them. In germline, CDR1 is SGHDT, CDR2 YYEEEE. The CDR3 is 13 residues long. The whole variable domain, remainder taken from reference TRBV5-6 and TRBJ1-6, is DAGVTQSPTHLIKTRGQQVTLRCSPKSGHDTVSWYQQALGQGPQFIFQYYEEEERQRGNFPDRFSGHQFPNYSSELNVNALLLGDSALYLCASRWRSNSPLHFGNGTRLTVT.

This chain uses TRBV4-1 with TRBJ2-3; no clear D. The CDR3 runs to 16 residues. The germline V gene has CDR1 MGHRA and CDR2 YSYEKL. The V end lost 1 base, the J end lost 0 bases, and 11 bases lay between the germline ends. In DNA, the CDR3 is TGCGCCAGCAGCCAAGTAGCACAGTCTAGCACAGATACGCAGTATTTT. The encoded protein is CASSQVAQSSTDTQYF.

The rearrangement joins TRBV4-1 to TRBJ1-2; 8 bases are a match to TRBD1. The CDR3 has 16 amino acids. Unmatched junction bases numbered 8, after V lost 1 base and J lost 4 bases. Germline V gene data show CDR1 as MGHRA and CDR2 as YSYEKL. The CDR3 sequence is CASSQGGRQGLYGYTF. The CDR3 region has the DNA TGCGCCAGCAGCCAAGGCGGTAGACAGGGGCTCTATGGCTACACCTTC.

V gene TRBV4-3 combines with J gene TRBJ2-2; D may be TRBD1 (5 bases). Germline V gene data show CDR1 as LGHNA and CDR2 as YSLEER. CDR3 length: 16 amino acids. Deletions cut 1 base from V and 4 bases from J, with 13 bases between. As DNA, the CDR3 is TGCGCCAGCAGCCAAGGTCCTACAGGCGTCACCGGGGAGCTGTTTTTT. This encodes CASSQGPTGVTGELFF.